A selection of T cell receptor beta chains follows, all from one sample in a study of cytomegalovirus exposure and HLA in healthy donors. Here immunoSEQ multiplex PCR was the method, and the copy in TCRdb shows in-frame clones only, minus some. The sample holds almost 200,000 clones, roughly 83% seen once. Sequencing was carried out using PBMCs. The receptors were gathered from a male donor in good health and CMV-seropositive. Each CDR3 is given with its conserved first and last residue. A D gene is named only where the DNA matches it firmly. Clone size is not always given. Where it is, it says once, few, many or a class for expanded clones.

V gene	D gene	J gene	clone size	CDR3 protein	CDR3 DNA
TRBV7-2	TRBD2	TRBJ2-5	NA	CASSFRTSGGGETQYF	TGTGCCAGCAGCTTCCGGACTAGCGGGGGCGGTGAGACCCAGTACTTC
TRBV11-2	TRBD1	TRBJ1-6	NA	CASSSSNRGNSPLHF	TGTGCCAGCAGCTCCTCGAACAGGGGTAATTCACCCCTCCACTTT
TRBV6-5	NA	TRBJ1-6	NA	CASSYRPGSDNSPLHF	TGTGCCAGCAGTTACCGTCCGGGAAGCGATAATTCACCCCTCCACTTT
TRBV2	NA	TRBJ1-2	NA	CASSNRDTLNYGYTF	TGTGCCAGCAGCAACCGGGACACCTTAAACTATGGCTACACCTTC
TRBV9	TRBD2	TRBJ2-1	NA	CASSGQTAGEQFF	TGTGCCAGCAGCGGACAGACAGCGGGAGAGCAGTTCTTC
TRBV28	NA	TRBJ1-2	NA	CASVDRVSRGAVYGYTF	TGTGCCAGCGTCGATCGGGTCTCGAGAGGTGCGGTTTATGGCTACACCTTC
TRBV6-4	TRBD2	TRBJ2-3	few	CASSTGGSGSRSTQYF	TGTGCCAGCAGTACGGGGGGTAGCGGGAGCCGGAGTACGCAGTATTTT
TRBV11-3	TRBD1	TRBJ2-1	few	CASSLAGQGNYNEQFF	TGTGCCAGCAGCTTAGCGGGACAGGGGAACTACAATGAGCAGTTCTTC
TRBV19	TRBD2	TRBJ2-5	NA	CASSMGTSGTREETQYF	TGTGCCAGTAGTATGGGGACTAGCGGGACGAGGGAAGAGACCCAGTACTTC
TRBV25-1	TRBD1	TRBJ1-5	NA	CASSLPGTALNQPQHF	TGTGCCAGCAGTTTACCCGGGACAGCCTTAAATCAGCCCCAGCATTTT
TRBV6-6	NA	TRBJ1-1	few	CASSYSSREAFF	TGTGCCAGCAGTTACTCGTCACGGGAAGCTTTCTTT
TRBV30	TRBD1	TRBJ1-3	NA	CAWMGQIFSGNTIYF	TGTGCCTGGATGGGACAGATCTTTTCTGGAAACACCATATATTTT
TRBV7-9	TRBD2	TRBJ2-1	few	CSSSPPGGGEGWYEQFF	TGTTCCAGCAGCCCGCCGGGGGGAGGGGAAGGTTGGTATGAGCAGTTCTTC
TRBV6-4	TRBD1	TRBJ1-2	NA	CASPQGANGYTF	TGTGCCAGCCCCCAGGGGGCAAACGGCTACACCTTC
TRBV6-5	NA	TRBJ2-5	NA	CASSYGGRGYETQYF	TGTGCCAGCAGTTACGGAGGGAGAGGCTACGAGACCCAGTACTTC
TRBV6-1	TRBD2	TRBJ2-1	NA	CASRRSGVEVGEQFF	TGTGCCAGCAGGAGGAGCGGGGTGGAAGTCGGGGAGCAGTTCTTC
TRBV5-6	NA	TRBJ1-6	NA	CASSLFSGFLDSPLHF	TGTGCCAGCAGCTTGTTTTCGGGGTTTTTGGATTCACCCCTCCACTTT
TRBV6-1	TRBD1	TRBJ2-7	NA	CASSEKGDSYYEQYF	TGTGCCAGCAGTGAAAAGGGGGACAGCTACTACGAGCAGTACTTC
TRBV5-1	TRBD2	TRBJ2-1	NA	CASSATSGDSYNEQFF	TGCGCCAGCAGCGCGACTAGCGGTGATTCCTACAATGAGCAGTTCTTC
TRBV7-9	NA	TRBJ1-1	NA	CASTPHSTEAFF	TGTGCCAGCACCCCCCACAGCACTGAAGCTTTCTTT
TRBV7-3	NA	TRBJ2-4	few	CASSLRYSDIQYF	TGTGCCAGCAGCTTACGGTACTCGGACATTCAGTACTTC
TRBV6-5	NA	TRBJ1-1	NA	CASSYSIGGAGTEAFF	TGTGCCAGCAGTTACTCGATAGGGGGGGCAGGGACTGAAGCTTTCTTT
TRBV7-9	NA	TRBJ2-7	NA	CSSSLSRDVYF	TGTTCCAGCAGCTTATCTAGAGACGTATACTTC
TRBV7-3	NA	TRBJ2-5	NA	CASSLNPSGLTGETQYF	TGTGCCAGCAGCTTGAATCCCAGCGGACTTACCGGGGAGACCCAGTACTTC
TRBV28	TRBD2	TRBJ2-7	NA	CASITSGNYEQYF	TGTGCCAGCATTACTAGCGGGAACTACGAGCAGTACTTC
TRBV5-4	TRBD2	TRBJ2-1	NA	CASSLSKLAGANNEQFF	TGTGCCAGCAGCTTGTCGAAACTAGCGGGGGCCAACAATGAGCAGTTCTTC
TRBV7-3	NA	TRBJ2-2	NA	CASSLQQGANTGELFF	TGTGCCAGCAGCTTACAGCAGGGCGCGAACACCGGGGAGCTGTTTTTT
TRBV7-2	TRBD1	TRBJ2-3	NA	CASRHGTGGTTDTQYF	TGTGCCAGCAGACATGGGACAGGGGGGACCACAGATACGCAGTATTTT